This TCR beta chain was identified in a study of blood T cell repertoires in COVID-19. Measured with immunoSEQ multiplex PCR; TCRdb has only the in-frame clones, and not every one. This table has about 250,000 clones, about 84% appearing once. The CDR3 length is 15 residues. V was cut by 5 bases and J by 1 base, with 14 bases left in between. The germline CDR1 and CDR2 sequences are KGHSH and LQKENI. This clone was seen just once. The chain combines TRBV18 with TRBJ1-1; D might be TRBD1 (6 bases). Sequenced sample: peripheral blood. This TCR derives from an elderly woman with COVID-19, enrolled during active disease. The CDR3 here is CASSDYRAGNTEAFF. In nucleotides, the CDR3 is TGTGCCAGCTCAGATTACAGGGCTGGGAACACTGAAGCTTTCTTT.